What follows are 32 T cell receptor beta chains derived from one specimen sequenced in a study of T cell changes during pregnancy in multiple sclerosis. Generated by immunoSEQ multiplex PCR, the TCRdb table keeps only in-frame clones and is missing some. The sample lists 33,000 or so clones, 89% occurring once. This specimen consisted of CD8+ T cells from peripheral blood mononuclear cells, obtained in the third trimester of pregnancy. These receptor sequences come from a female donor with multiple sclerosis, enrolled in a pregnancy study.

The rearrangement joins TRBV6-8 to TRBJ2-5; 12 nucleotides match TRBD2. Per the germline V gene, CDR1 is MNHGY and CDR2 is SAAAGT. The CDR3 consists of 15 residues. Trimming removed 10 bases from V and 5 bases from J; junction bases left unmatched: 11. CDR3 sequence reads: CATTSGTSGSETQYF. DNA of the CDR3: TGTGCCACCACTTCCGGGACTAGCGGGTCGGAGACCCAGTACTTC.

The V call is TRBV29-1, the J call TRBJ2-2; 9 nucleotides match TRBD2. V trimming: 5 bases; J trimming: 6 bases; junction bases outside the gene matches: 4. The germline CDR1 and CDR2 sequences are SQVTM and ANQGSEA. The CDR3 has 13 residues. The CDR3 sequence: CSVMRGGAGELFF. In nucleotides, the CDR3 is TGCAGCGTTATGCGGGGGGGGGCCGGGGAGCTGTTTTTT.

This sequence joins TRBV10-3 and TRBJ2-1; 11 positions agree with TRBD2. CDR3 length equals 18 residues. The germline gives CDR1 ENHRY, CDR2 SYGVKD. Trimming took 5 bases from V and 7 from J; bases not matched to a gene: 16. The CDR3 DNA sequence: TGTGCCATCAGTAATATTCCCGGGACTAGCGGATCAGGGAATGAGCAGTTCTTC. Encoded protein: CAISNIPGTSGSGNEQFF.

The chain carries TRBV7-2 and TRBJ2-2; D possibly corresponds to TRBD1 (5 bases). CDR1 and CDR2 from the germline V gene are SGHTA and FQGNSA. The V end lost 8 bases, the J end lost 5 bases, and 12 bases lay between the germline ends. The CDR3 runs to 13 residues. The CDR3 DNA reads as TGTGCCAGCCCGCAGGGTGGAACCGGGGAGCTGTTTTTT. Its protein product is CASPQGGTGELFF.

The genes are TRBV29-1 and TRBJ1-2, with a possible D match to TRBD1 (5 bases). The CDR3 runs to 12 residues. Per germline, CDR1 SQVTM and CDR2 ANQGSEA. V gave up 6 bases and J gave up 4 bases, with 12 bases separating them. Written as DNA, the CDR3 is TGCAGCGTCCCTCAGGGTGGCTATGGCTACACCTTC. Its protein is CSVPQGGYGYTF. Full variable domain (missing parts from reference TRBV29-1 and TRBJ1-2): SAVISQKPSRDICQRGTSLTIQCQVDSQVTMMFWYRQQPGQSLTLIATANQGSEATYESGFVIDKFPISRPNLTFSTLTVSNMSPEDSSIYLCSVPQGGYGYTFGSGTRLTVV.

Written as DNA, the CDR3 is TGTGCCAGCATAAAGGCGGGCGAGGATGAAGCTTTCTTT. Translated: CASIKAGEDEAFF. The V and J genes are TRBV2 and TRBJ1-1; D call uncertain. The germline V and J ends were trimmed by 7 bases and 7 bases, with 16 bases remaining between them. Per germline, CDR1 SNHLY and CDR2 FYNNEI. This CDR3 spans 13 amino acids.

This clone has a handful of counts. V is TRBV28 and J is TRBJ2-1; TRBD2 aligns across 16 bases. Trimming removed 6 bases from V and 9 bases from J; junction bases left unmatched: 5. This CDR3 is 15 amino acids long. Germline V lookup: CDR1 MDHEN, CDR2 SYDVKM. This CDR3 is CASSPGTSGRGEQFF. The CDR3 DNA reads TGTGCCAGCAGCCCTGGGACTAGCGGGAGGGGTGAGCAGTTCTTC.

The chain recombines TRBV4-1 with TRBJ1-4; TRBD1 agrees at 9 bases. Per the germline V gene, CDR1 is MGHRA and CDR2 is YSYEKL. This CDR3 has 15 residues. Trimming at V came to 1 base and at J to 3 bases, leaving 0 bases not matched to a gene. This CDR3 reads CASSQGDRANEKLFF. The CDR3 DNA is TGCGCCAGCAGCCAAGGGGACAGGGCTAATGAAAAACTGTTTTTT.

This chain links TRBV30 with TRBJ2-7, with D possibly TRBD1 on 5 matching bases. This CDR3 has 15 residues. Trimming removed 1 base at V and 2 bases at J, with 15 bases between. Germline values: CDR1 GTSNPN, CDR2 SVGIG (reference sequence). CDR3: CAWSEGQGVPYEQYF. The CDR3 coding sequence is TGTGCCTGGAGTGAAGGTCAGGGTGTGCCCTACGAGCAGTACTTC.

The CDR3 nucleotides read TGCGCCAGCAGCTTGAACAGGGGCTTTCAAGAGACCCAGTACTTC. Its protein is CASSLNRGFQETQYF. The chain recombines TRBV5-1 with TRBJ2-5; 7 positions agree with TRBD1. The CDR3 spans 15 residues. The germline gives CDR1 SGHRS, CDR2 YFSETQ. Trimming cost V 1 base and J 2 bases; bases outside gene matches: 5.

The J gene is TRBJ2-3, the V gene TRBV15; TRBD2 matches at 9 bases. Losses at the gene ends were 4 bases for V and 2 bases for J; bases not matched to a gene: 7. CDR1 and CDR2 from the germline V gene are LNHNV and YYDKDF (reference sequence). This CDR3 is 16 amino acids long. The CDR3 DNA follows: TGTGCCACCAGCATCCTAGCGGGGAGCTCCACAGATACGCAGTATTTT. Protein product: CATSILAGSSTDTQYF.

The chain joins TRBV6-1 to TRBJ2-3; 8 nucleotides agree with TRBD2. From germline, CDR1 is MNHNS and CDR2 SASEGT. The CDR3 extends over 16 amino acids. The V gene end was trimmed by 4 bases and the J gene end by 3 bases; junction bases not matched to a gene: 9. This chain's CDR3 is CASSVRRGLETDTQYF. The DNA of the CDR3 is TGTGCCAGCAGTGTTCGCCGGGGACTAGAAACAGATACGCAGTATTTT.

The chain has TRBV2 and TRBJ2-7; 7 bases align to TRBD1. Germline loops: CDR1 SNHLY, CDR2 FYNNEI. V lost 8 bases, J lost 3 bases, and 7 bases stayed unmatched. This CDR3 spans 13 amino acids. CDR3 amino acids: CASLTGALYEQYF. In DNA form, the CDR3 reads TGTGCCAGCTTAACAGGGGCCCTCTACGAGCAGTACTTC.

The chain combines TRBV13 with TRBJ1-2; the D gene is possibly TRBD1 (6 bases). Germline assignment: CDR1 PRHDT and CDR2 FYEKMQ (reference sequence). The CDR3 is 14 amino acids. V was pared by 0 bases and J by 5 bases, with 10 bases between. CDR3 region: CASSLGTGSYGYTF. CDR3 in DNA: TGTGCCAGCAGCTTAGGGACAGGTTCTTATGGCTACACCTTC. The full variable domain, in which reference TRBV13 and TRBJ1-2 provide the parts outside the CDR3, is AAGVIQSPRHLIKEKRETATLKCYPIPRHDTVYWYQQGPGQDPQFLISFYEKMQSDKGSIPDRFSAQQFSDYHSELNMSSLELGDSALYFCASSLGTGSYGYTFGSGTRLTVV.

The V and J genes are TRBV2 and TRBJ2-3, with D maybe TRBD2 (7 bases). This CDR3 is 15 amino acids long. Per germline, CDR1 SNHLY and CDR2 FYNNEI. V lost 7 bases and J lost 5, with 19 bases in between. CDR3 region: CASMSWGGALDTQYF. CDR3 DNA: TGTGCCAGCATGAGTTGGGGGGGGGCCCTAGATACGCAGTATTTT.

This clone was picked up one time. The chain is built from TRBV6-5 and TRBJ2-1; 9 positions agree with TRBD2. Germline lookup yields CDR1 MNHEY and CDR2 SVGAGI. Germline trimming cut 7 bases from V and 9 bases from J; bases unmatched to any gene: 10. The CDR3 has 14 residues. The DNA of the CDR3 is TGTGCCAGCAATCAGAATAGCGGGAGAACTGAGCAGTTCTTC. Amino acid sequence: CASNQNSGRTEQFF.

The chain carries TRBV9 and TRBJ2-3, with TRBD1 matching 8 bases. V trimming: 3 bases; J trimming: 2 bases; junction bases outside the gene matches: 11. This CDR3 comprises 17 residues. Per germline, CDR1 SGDLS and CDR2 YYNGEE. CDR3 sequence reads: CASSAPQGARNTDTQYF. CDR3 bases: TGTGCCAGCAGCGCACCCCAGGGGGCGCGGAACACAGATACGCAGTATTTT.

J is TRBJ2-3 and V is TRBV25-1; weak D call: TRBD2 (5 bases). This CDR3 is built from 15 residues. Germline values: CDR1 MGHDK, CDR2 SYGVNS. V was pared by 0 bases and J by 3 bases, with 10 bases between. CDR3 nucleotide sequence: TGTGCCAGCAGTGAATATTTGGTAGCGACAGATACGCAGTATTTT. Its translation: CASSEYLVATDTQYF.

V gene TRBV9 combines with J gene TRBJ2-5, with D perhaps matching TRBD1 (5 bases). CDR1 and CDR2 (germline): SGDLS, YYNGEE. Trimming left V 2 bases short and J 5 bases short, with 16 bases between. This CDR3 spans 15 amino acids. The CDR3 DNA reads TGTGCCAGCAGCGTGGGGTCGGTCCGACAGGAGACCCAGTACTTC. It specifies CASSVGSVRQETQYF.

The chain carries TRBV7-6 and TRBJ2-1; 8 bases agree with TRBD1. V dropped 3 bases and J dropped 0; count of bases not matched to a gene: 7. The germline CDR1 and CDR2 sequences are SGHVS and FNYEAQ. The CDR3 loop spans 17 amino acids. In nucleotides, the CDR3 is TGTGCCAGCAGCTTCAGGACAGGGCCCAACTCCTACAATGAGCAGTTCTTC. This sequence encodes CASSFRTGPNSYNEQFF.

The rearrangement links TRBV27 to TRBJ2-7; D is perhaps TRBD1 (6 bases). V shed 2 bases and J shed 0 bases, with 11 bases lying between them. CDR1 is MNHEY, CDR2 SMNVEV, per germline (reference sequence). This CDR3 is 15 amino acids long. This CDR3 reads CASSLEQGSSYEQYF. Here the CDR3 DNA reads TGTGCCAGCAGTTTAGAACAGGGATCCTCCTACGAGCAGTACTTC.

The J gene is TRBJ2-5, the V gene TRBV5-1; 11 bases map to TRBD2. V lost 0 bases, J lost 3 bases, and 4 bases stayed unmatched. This CDR3 is 16 amino acids long. CDR1 and CDR2 (germline): SGHRS, YFSETQ. The CDR3 nucleotides are TGCGCCAGCAGCTTGGTAATAGCGGGGGGGGAAGAGACCCAGTACTTC. Translated, it gives CASSLVIAGGEETQYF.

The rearrangement uses TRBV5-1 and TRBJ2-5, with D maybe TRBD2 (5 bases). CDR3 length: 18 residues. Germline assignment: CDR1 SGHRS and CDR2 YFSETQ. V lost 3 bases, J lost 5 bases, and 26 bases lay in between. CDR3 sequence reads: CASSWGTAPSRVAETQYF. In DNA, the CDR3 is TGCGCCAGCAGCTGGGGTACAGCCCCGTCTAGGGTAGCGGAGACCCAGTACTTC.

The rearrangement joins TRBV7-8 to TRBJ2-7; 15 bases line up with TRBD2. Germline assignment: CDR1 SGHVS and CDR2 FQNEAQ. The CDR3 runs 17 residues. The V and J ends lost 5 bases and 3 bases, in that order; junction bases with no gene match: 8. CDR3 nucleotide sequence: TGTGCCAGCAGCCTCGGGACTAGCGGGGGGAGTCGCTACGAGCAGTACTTC. Its protein product is CASSLGTSGGSRYEQYF. Together with reference TRBV7-8 and TRBJ2-7, the CDR3 gives the full variable domain: GAGVSQSPRYKVAKRGQDVALRCDPISGHVSLFWYQQALGQGPEFLTYFQNEAQLDKSGLPSDRFFAERPEGSVSTLKIQRTQQEDSAVYLCASSLGTSGGSRYEQYFGPGTRLTVT.

The V and J genes are TRBV27 and TRBJ2-3; a weak D match, TRBD1 (6 bases). The CDR3 consists of 16 residues. Trimming cost V 6 bases and J 6 bases, with 22 bases left between them. Germline values: CDR1 MNHEY, CDR2 SMNVEV (reference sequence). The CDR3 sequence: CASRIYGTRGDDTQYF. The DNA for the CDR3 is TGTGCCAGCAGGATATATGGGACACGGGGCGATGATACGCAGTATTTT.

The chain is built from TRBV7-6 and TRBJ2-7, with 11 positions matching TRBD1. This CDR3 is 14 amino acids long. Germline V gene data show CDR1 as SGHVS and CDR2 as FNYEAQ. With 3 bases clipped from V and 6 bases from J, the junction kept 4 bases outside the gene matches. CDR3 protein: CASSLGQGGSEQYF. The CDR3 region has the DNA TGTGCCAGCAGCTTGGGACAGGGGGGCTCCGAGCAGTACTTC.

This clone was observed many times. The chain combines TRBV7-6 with TRBJ2-2; 11 bases map to TRBD2. The V and J ends lost 2 bases and 4 bases, in that order; junction bases with no gene match: 6. CDR1 is SGHVS, CDR2 FNYEAQ, per germline. The CDR3 spans 17 residues. As DNA, the CDR3 is TGTGCCAGCAGCTTATCAACTAGCGGGAGTATCACCGGGGAGCTGTTTTTT. It encodes CASSLSTSGSITGELFF.

The gene calls are TRBV6-5 and TRBJ2-7; 9 bases line up with TRBD2. The CDR3 sequence is 16 residues long. The V and J ends lost 0 bases and 5 bases, in that order; junction bases with no gene match: 8. Germline CDR1 and CDR2: MNHEY and SVGAGI. The CDR3 region has the DNA TGTGCCAGCAGTTACTCGAGGGCTAGCGGGGATCACGAGCAGTACTTC. This codes for CASSYSRASGDHEQYF.

This rearrangement joins TRBV7-9 to TRBJ2-5; a possible D gene is TRBD1 (6 bases). V lost 4 bases to trimming and J lost 2 bases, with 11 bases between them. Germline V gives CDR1 SEHNR, CDR2 FQNEAQ (reference sequence). The CDR3 length is 14 residues. The chain's CDR3 is CASSSDRTQETQYF. CDR3 bases: TGTGCCAGCAGCTCAGACAGGACGCAAGAGACCCAGTACTTC.

The chain is built from TRBV6-6 and TRBJ1-4; weak D call: TRBD1 (5 bases). Trimming pared 7 bases from V and 4 bases from J, leaving 13 bases between. Germline lookup yields CDR1 MNHNY and CDR2 SVGAGI (reference sequence). The CDR3 covers 14 residues. CDR3 bases: TGTGCCAGCACCGGTCGGGGGTTTAATGAAAAACTGTTTTTT. It encodes CASTGRGFNEKLFF.

The V call is TRBV28, the J call TRBJ1-4; D remains ambiguous. CDR1 MDHEN and CDR2 SYDVKM come from the germline V gene. V was shortened by 7 bases and J by 4 bases, with 7 bases between the two germline ends. The CDR3 length is 12 residues. CDR3 DNA: TGTGCCAGCAAAGGAGTTAATGAAAAACTGTTTTTT. It yields the protein CASKGVNEKLFF.

V usage is TRBV19 and J usage is TRBJ1-5, with TRBD1 matching over 11 bases. With 5 bases clipped from V and 4 bases from J, the junction kept 10 bases outside the gene matches. The CDR3 spans 17 residues. Germline V CDR1 and CDR2: LNHDA, SQIVND (reference sequence). The CDR3 spells CASSPRPGTGGNQPQHF. CDR3 sequence (DNA): TGTGCCAGTAGTCCTCGCCCCGGGACAGGGGGGAATCAGCCCCAGCATTTT.